This section outlines one TCR beta chain sequence together with its context. Profiling relied on immunoSEQ multiplex PCR, and the TCRdb table lists in-frame clones only, not all of them. The data show 100,000 to 150,000 clones, roughly 86% seen once. This entry comes from a study of blood T cell repertoires in COVID-19. Study-wide context: Spain, Italy and the United States supplied samples that represented acute and convalescent COVID-19. T cells, B-cell-depleted T cells, or PBMCs provided the cDNA or gDNA that served as material.

The sample was peripheral blood. The source of this sequence is a woman in her sixties or seventies with COVID-19, enrolled during active disease.

CDR3 sequence: CASRDRDTGELFF. The DNA of the CDR3 is TGTGCCAGCCGGGACAGGGACACCGGGGAGCTGTTTTTT. The rearrangement uses TRBV28 and TRBJ2-2; TRBD1 aligns across 9 bases. The CDR3 has 13 residues. CDR1 and CDR2 (germline): MDHEN, SYDVKM. V shed 8 bases, J shed 3 bases, and the junction held 1 base outside the gene matches. The full variable domain, rest sourced from reference TRBV28 and TRBJ2-2, is DVKVTQSSRYLVKRTGEKVFLECVQDMDHENMFWYRQDPGLGLRLIYFSYDVKMKEKGDIPEGYSVSREKKERFSLILESASTNQTSMYLCASRDRDTGELFFGEGSRLTVL.